These 9 T cell receptor beta chains came from one sample sequenced in a study of regulatory T cells. General observations from the study: Hydrophobic residues at CDR3 positions 6 and 7 were enriched in conventional CD4+ T cells of CD3G-deficient patients.

These receptors are not linked to any known antigen. The primer mix had 52 TRBV and 13 TRBJ primers. Using immunoSEQ multiplex PCR, the repertoire was profiled, and TCRdb retains in-frame clones only, with some absent. The repertoire consists of around 17,000 clones, with 65% to 90% occurring once and the leading ten covering more than 7%. Source material: conventional CD4+ T cells sorted from blood. The receptors originated from a person aged 30 to 40 with CD3G deficiency.

This clone occurred a few times. The J gene is TRBJ2-7, the V gene TRBV28; 15 positions match TRBD2. Germline-derived CDR1 and CDR2 are MDHEN and SYDVKM. Trimming took 8 bases from V and 4 from J; bases not matched to a gene: 0. This CDR3 comprises 13 residues. In DNA, the CDR3 is TGTGCCAGCGGACTAGCGGGAGGGTACGAGCAGTACTTC. As protein: CASGLAGGYEQYF.

The chain couples TRBV28 to TRBJ1-6; possibly TRBD1 for D (6 bases). This CDR3 has 15 residues. In germline, CDR1 is MDHEN, CDR2 SYDVKM. Trimming pared 6 bases from V and 6 bases from J, leaving 15 bases between. The CDR3 nucleotides read TGTGCCAGCAGGTCCGGGGGCATCGGTAATTCACCCCTCCACTTT. It codes for CASRSGGIGNSPLHF.

The V call is TRBV6-6, the J call TRBJ2-1; TRBD1 matches at 7 bases. CDR3 length: 13 amino acids. Per germline, CDR1 MNHNY and CDR2 SVGAGI (reference sequence). V was pared by 5 bases and J by 9 bases, with 7 bases of the junction left unmatched. In DNA form, the CDR3 reads TGTGCCAGCAGTAGGCGACAGGGTGTTGAGCAGTTCTTC. As protein: CASSRRQGVEQFF.

In its sample, this clone was seen once. This sequence joins TRBV28 and TRBJ1-5; D is uncertain. The CDR3 totals 15 residues. Germline CDR1 MDHEN, CDR2 SYDVKM. Trimming pared 8 bases from V and 0 bases from J, leaving 14 bases between. CDR3 amino acids: CASRAGFYSNQPQHF. As DNA, the CDR3 is TGTGCCAGCCGCGCAGGCTTCTATAGCAATCAGCCCCAGCATTTT.

The V and J genes are TRBV5-1 and TRBJ2-5; D perhaps matches TRBD2 (6 bases). The CDR3 totals 15 residues. With 4 bases removed from V and 1 base from J, the gap between germline ends came to 14 bases. The germline CDR1 and CDR2 sequences are SGHRS and YFSETQ. In DNA, the CDR3 is TGCGCCAGCAGCCATGGGGGACTGATCCAAGAGACCCAGTACTTC. Translation gives CASSHGGLIQETQYF.

This clone occurred a few times. The V call is TRBV20-1, the J call TRBJ2-5, with D unresolved. Trimming shortened V by 5 bases and J by 4 bases, and 8 bases separated the two germline ends. This CDR3 spans 11 amino acids. Germline V gene sequence: CDR1 DFQATT, CDR2 SNEGSKA (reference sequence). CDR3 in amino acids: CSAVRGETQYF. CDR3 sequence (DNA): TGCAGTGCTGTGAGAGGAGAGACCCAGTACTTC.

The chain combines TRBV19 with TRBJ2-3; 7 bases line up with TRBD2. V shed 0 bases, J shed 1 base, and the junction held 1 base outside the gene matches. Germline-derived CDR1 and CDR2 are LNHDA and SQIVND (reference sequence). This CDR3 comprises 15 residues. The CDR3 DNA is TGTGCCAGTAGTATAGAGGGGGGGGGCACAGATACGCAGTATTTT. This sequence encodes CASSIEGGGTDTQYF.

This clone was counted a single time. The V call is TRBV19, the J call TRBJ1-5; maybe TRBD1 (5 bases). The CDR3 is 17 residues long. Germline assignment: CDR1 LNHDA and CDR2 SQIVND (reference sequence). The V end lost 2 bases, the J end lost 0 bases, and 14 bases lay between the germline ends. The CDR3 DNA is TGTGCCAGTAGTATATGGAGGGGTCGTTATAGCAATCAGCCCCAGCATTTT. Its protein is CASSIWRGRYSNQPQHF. Full variable domain (outside the CDR3, taken from reference TRBV19 and TRBJ1-5): DGGITQSPKYLFRKEGQNVTLSCEQNLNHDAMYWYRQDPGQGLRLIYYSQIVNDFQKGDIAEGYSVSREKKESFPLTVTSAQKNPTAFYLCASSIWRGRYSNQPQHFGDGTRLSIL.

The V and J genes are TRBV28 and TRBJ2-2, with 12 bases identical to TRBD1. J lost 9 bases, V lost 7 bases, and 6 bases had no gene match. The CDR3 length is 14 residues. Per germline, CDR1 MDHEN and CDR2 SYDVKM. The CDR3 is CASNRDRGPRELFF. The CDR3 DNA reads TGTGCCAGCAACCGGGACAGGGGGCCGAGGGAGCTGTTTTTT.